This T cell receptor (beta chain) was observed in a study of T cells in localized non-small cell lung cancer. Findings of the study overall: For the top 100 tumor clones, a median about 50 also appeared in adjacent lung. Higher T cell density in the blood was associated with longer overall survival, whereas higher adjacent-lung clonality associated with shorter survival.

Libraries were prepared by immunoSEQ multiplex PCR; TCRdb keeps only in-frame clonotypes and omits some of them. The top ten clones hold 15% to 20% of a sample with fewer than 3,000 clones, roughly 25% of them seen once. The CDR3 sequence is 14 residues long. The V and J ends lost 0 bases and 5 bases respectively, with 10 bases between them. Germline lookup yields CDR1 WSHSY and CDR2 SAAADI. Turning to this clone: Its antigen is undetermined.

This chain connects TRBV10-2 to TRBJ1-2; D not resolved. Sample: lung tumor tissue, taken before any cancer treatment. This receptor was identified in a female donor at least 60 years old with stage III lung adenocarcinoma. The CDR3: CASSESAHLYGYTF. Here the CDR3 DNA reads TGCGCCAGCAGTGAGTCGGCCCACCTATATGGCTACACCTTC.